Below are 9 T cell receptor beta chains sequenced from a single sample in a study of blood T cell repertoires in COVID-19. Method: immunoSEQ multiplex PCR; TCRdb's copy keeps in-frame clones and lacks some. The sample holds 200,000 to 250,000 clones, 82% seen once. The source material was peripheral blood. The source is an elderly woman with acute or convalescent COVID-19.

The chain carries TRBV29-1 and TRBJ1-4; no clear D gene. Looked up from germline, CDR1 is SQVTM and CDR2 is ANQGSEA. This CDR3 comprises 13 residues. V lost 5 bases and J lost 3, with 10 bases in between. CDR3 in amino acids: CSVCEVANEKLFF. In DNA, the CDR3 is TGCAGCGTTTGTGAGGTGGCTAATGAAAAACTGTTTTTT.

The CDR3 region has the DNA TGTGCCAGCAGCTTAGGGCAGTCTAACTATGGCTACACCTTC. Protein product: CASSLGQSNYGYTF. The rearrangement joins TRBV13 to TRBJ1-2, with unresolved D. The germline V and J ends were trimmed by 0 bases and 0 bases, with 5 bases remaining between them. CDR1 and CDR2 (germline): PRHDT, FYEKMQ (reference sequence). This CDR3 comprises 14 residues. The entire variable domain, with the rest obtained from reference TRBV13 and TRBJ1-2, is as follows: AAGVIQSPRHLIKEKRETATLKCYPIPRHDTVYWYQQGPGQDPQFLISFYEKMQSDKGSIPDRFSAQQFSDYHSELNMSSLELGDSALYFCASSLGQSNYGYTFGSGTRLTVV.

The V and J genes are TRBV27 and TRBJ2-1, with 8 bases lining up with TRBD2. V shed 3 bases, J shed 6 bases, and the junction held 7 bases outside the gene matches. In germline, CDR1 is MNHEY, CDR2 SMNVEV (reference sequence). The CDR3 is 15 residues long. The CDR3 protein is CASSFGGGNGNEQFF. CDR3 coding DNA: TGTGCCAGCAGTTTCGGGGGGGGCAATGGCAATGAGCAGTTCTTC.

The CDR3 coding sequence is TGTGCCAGTAGTGCCCCTGGGACAGCCAACTACGAGCAGTACTTC. Residues: CASSAPGTANYEQYF. This chain links TRBV19 with TRBJ2-7; 7 bases are a match to TRBD1. V dropped 5 bases and J dropped 3; count of bases not matched to a gene: 10. This CDR3 contains 15 residues. Per germline, CDR1 LNHDA and CDR2 SQIVND (reference sequence). Full variable domain (missing parts from reference TRBV19 and TRBJ2-7): DGGITQSPKYLFRKEGQNVTLSCEQNLNHDAMYWYRQDPGQGLRLIYYSQIVNDFQKGDIAEGYSVSREKKESFPLTVTSAQKNPTAFYLCASSAPGTANYEQYFGPGTRLTVT.

V usage is TRBV9 and J usage is TRBJ2-5, with TRBD2 matching over 11 bases. The CDR3 runs to 17 residues. Trimming took 0 bases from V and 3 from J; bases not matched to a gene: 7. Germline-derived CDR1 and CDR2 are SGDLS and YYNGEE. CDR3 region: CASSVATSGGGEETQYF. CDR3 DNA: TGTGCCAGCAGCGTAGCTACTAGCGGGGGAGGGGAAGAGACCCAGTACTTC.

The V and J genes are TRBV6-5 and TRBJ1-1; TRBD1 aligns across 9 bases. The junction had 6 bases not matched to a gene; V was cut back by 5 bases and J by 2 bases. CDR1 is MNHEY, CDR2 SVGAGI, per germline. The CDR3 consists of 15 residues. As DNA, the CDR3 is TGTGCCAGCAGTCCCCGGGACAGGGTAAACACTGAAGCTTTCTTT. Protein: CASSPRDRVNTEAFF.

This rearrangement joins TRBV3-1 (or the pseudogene TRBV3-2) to TRBJ2-5, with 9 bases aligning to TRBD2. The junction had 4 bases not matched to a gene; V was cut back by 4 bases and J by 1 base. There are 15 residues in the CDR3. Looked up from germline, CDR1 is LGHDT and CDR2 is YNNKEL (reference sequence). CDR3 DNA: TGTGCCAGCAGCCTGAGCGGGGGGCCCCAAGAGACCCAGTACTTC. It codes for CASSLSGGPQETQYF.

The chain is built from TRBV29-1 and TRBJ2-2; TRBD1 aligns across 11 bases. The junction had 11 bases not matched to a gene; V was cut back by 6 bases and J by 2 bases. The CDR3 consists of 17 residues. Germline CDR1 SQVTM, CDR2 ANQGSEA. CDR3 loop: CSVRTGGSAKNTGELFF. The CDR3 nucleotides read TGCAGCGTGAGGACAGGGGGCTCGGCCAAAAACACCGGGGAGCTGTTTTTT.

The J gene is TRBJ1-1, the V gene TRBV2; 7 positions agree with TRBD1. The CDR3 is 12 residues long. Germline V gene data show CDR1 as SNHLY and CDR2 as FYNNEI. The V gene end was trimmed by 5 bases and the J gene end by 10 bases; junction bases not matched to a gene: 7. The CDR3 protein is CASSPLDRRAFF. The DNA for the CDR3 is TGTGCCAGCAGTCCGTTGGACAGGAGAGCTTTCTTT. The variable domain in full, completed from reference TRBV2 and TRBJ1-1, reads EPEVTQTPSHQVTQMGQEVILRCVPISNHLYFYWYRQILGQKVEFLVSFYNNEISEKSEIFDDQFSVERPDGSNFTLKIRSTKLEDSAMYFCASSPLDRRAFFGQGTRLTVV.